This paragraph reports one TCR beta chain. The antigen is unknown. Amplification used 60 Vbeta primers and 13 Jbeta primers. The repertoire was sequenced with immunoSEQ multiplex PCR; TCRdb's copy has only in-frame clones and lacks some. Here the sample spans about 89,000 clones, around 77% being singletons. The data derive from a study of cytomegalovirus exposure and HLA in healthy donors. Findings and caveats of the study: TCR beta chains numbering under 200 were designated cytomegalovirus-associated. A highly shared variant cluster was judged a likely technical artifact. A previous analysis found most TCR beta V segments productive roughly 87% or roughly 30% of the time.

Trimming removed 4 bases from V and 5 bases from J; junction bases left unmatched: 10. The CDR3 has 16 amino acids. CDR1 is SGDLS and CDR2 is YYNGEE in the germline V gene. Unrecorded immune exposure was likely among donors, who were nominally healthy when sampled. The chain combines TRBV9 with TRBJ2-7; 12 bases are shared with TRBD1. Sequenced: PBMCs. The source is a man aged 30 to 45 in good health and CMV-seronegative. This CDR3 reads CASSPFGGTGGDEQYF. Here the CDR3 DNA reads TGTGCCAGCAGCCCCTTTGGCGGGACAGGGGGCGACGAGCAGTACTTC.